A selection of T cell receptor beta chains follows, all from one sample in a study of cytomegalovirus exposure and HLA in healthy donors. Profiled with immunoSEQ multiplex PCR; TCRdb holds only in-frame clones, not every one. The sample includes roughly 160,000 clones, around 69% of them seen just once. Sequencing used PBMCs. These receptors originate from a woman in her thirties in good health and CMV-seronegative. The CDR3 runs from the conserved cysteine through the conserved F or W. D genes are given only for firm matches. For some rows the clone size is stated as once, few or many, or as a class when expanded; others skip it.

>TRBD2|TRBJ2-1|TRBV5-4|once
TGTGCCAGCAGCCCCCGGACTAGCTCCTACAATGAGCAGTTCTTC
CASSPRTSSYNEQFF
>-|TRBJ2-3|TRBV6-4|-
TGTGCCAGCTCCCGGGAGAGCACAGATACGCAGTATTTT
CASSRESTDTQYF
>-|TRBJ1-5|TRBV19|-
TGTGCCAGTAGTATAGGAAGCCAGGGTAGTCAGCCCCAGCATTTT
CASSIGSQGSQPQHF
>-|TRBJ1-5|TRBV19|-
TGTGCCAGTAGTATGTCGGGAAATCAGCCCCAGCATTTT
CASSMSGNQPQHF
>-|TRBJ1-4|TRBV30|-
TGTGCCTGGAGCTCGGGACTCTCAACTAATGAAAAACTGTTTTTT
CAWSSGLSTNEKLFF
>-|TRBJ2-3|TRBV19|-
TGTGCCAGTAGTATGGGGGCCTCACCTGGAGATACGCAGTATTTT
CASSMGASPGDTQYF
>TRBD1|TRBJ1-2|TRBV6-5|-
TGTGCCAGCAGAAAGACAGGGAGGAACTATGGCTACACCTTC
CASRKTGRNYGYTF
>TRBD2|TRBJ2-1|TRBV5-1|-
TGCGCCAGCAGATACCCGACTAGCGGGAGAGGGTTGAATGAGCAGTTCTTC
CASRYPTSGRGLNEQFF
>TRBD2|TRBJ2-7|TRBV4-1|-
TGCGCCAGCAGCCCGGCCGGGCTAGCGGCTTCCTACGAGCAGTACTTC
CASSPAGLAASYEQYF
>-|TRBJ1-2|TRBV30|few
TGTGCCTGGAGTTGGGAGGGGCGCTACACCTTC
CAWSWEGRYTF
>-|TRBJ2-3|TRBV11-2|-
TGTGCCAGCAGCCGACTGGTGAGGGGCACAGATACGCAGTATTTT
CASSRLVRGTDTQYF
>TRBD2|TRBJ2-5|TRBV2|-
TGTGCCAGCAGACAAGCGGGGGGAAACCAAGAGACCCAGTACTTC
CASRQAGGNQETQYF
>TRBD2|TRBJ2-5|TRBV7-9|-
TGTGCCAGCAGCACCTCGGGAGGGGGAGGAGGGGAGACCCAGTACTTC
CASSTSGGGGGETQYF
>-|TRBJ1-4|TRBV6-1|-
TGTGCCAGCAGTGAAGTTCTGACTAATGAAAAACTGTTTTTT
CASSEVLTNEKLFF
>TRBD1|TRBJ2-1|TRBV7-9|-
TGTGCCAGCAGCTCCTACAGGGGGCAACTATTTTCAACCTACAATGAGCAGTTCTTC
CASSSYRGQLFSTYNEQFF
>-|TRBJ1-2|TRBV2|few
TGTGCCAGCAGTGAAGCCAGTTATGGCTACACCTTC
CASSEASYGYTF
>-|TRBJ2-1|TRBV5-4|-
TGTGCCAGCAGTTATCAGTCAGGGGTGAGCTCCTACAATGAGCAGTTCTTC
CASSYQSGVSSYNEQFF
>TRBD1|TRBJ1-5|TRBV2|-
TGTGCCAGCAGCGGCGGGACAGGAGGCAATCAGCCCCAGCATTTT
CASSGGTGGNQPQHF
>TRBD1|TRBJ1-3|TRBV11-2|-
TGTGCCAGCAACGACAGGGGGCTAGGAAACACCATATATTTT
CASNDRGLGNTIYF
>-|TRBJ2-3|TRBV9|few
TGTGCCAGCAGCGTAGACAGAAGAGATACGCAGTATTTT
CASSVDRRDTQYF
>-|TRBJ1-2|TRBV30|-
TGTGCCTGGAGTGCTGGGCTCTATGGCTACACCTTC
CAWSAGLYGYTF
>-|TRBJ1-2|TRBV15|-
TGTGCCACCAGCAGAGATCAAAGAGAACTCTATGGCTACACCTTC
CATSRDQRELYGYTF
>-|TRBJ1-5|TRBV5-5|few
TGTGCCAGCAGCCTCTTTTACGGGTTTAATAGCAATCAGCCCCAGCATTTT
CASSLFYGFNSNQPQHF
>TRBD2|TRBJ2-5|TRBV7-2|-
TGTGCCAGCAGCTTAGAAGGGAGGGTAGAAGAGACCCAGTACTTC
CASSLEGRVEETQYF
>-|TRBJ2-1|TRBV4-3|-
TGCGCCAGCAGCCAAGATCACGGGAAAAGGGCGCTAGAGCAGTTCTTC
CASSQDHGKRALEQFF
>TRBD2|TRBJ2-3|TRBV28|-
TGTGCCAGCAGACTAGCGGAGAGCACAGATACGCAGTATTTT
CASRLAESTDTQYF
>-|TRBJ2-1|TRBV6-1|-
TGTGCCAGCAGTGGAGACCCCGGCAGGGCAATAGGCGATGAGCAGTTCTTC
CASSGDPGRAIGDEQFF
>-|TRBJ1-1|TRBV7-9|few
TGTGCCAGCAGCCAGGGTAGGGCTGAAGCTTTCTTT
CASSQGRAEAFF
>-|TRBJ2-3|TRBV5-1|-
TGCGCCAGCAGCTTGGACACACCGGACAGAGATACGCAGTATTTT
CASSLDTPDRDTQYF
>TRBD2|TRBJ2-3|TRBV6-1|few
TGTGCCAGCAGAGCGGGAGAGGGAGATACGCAGTATTTT
CASRAGEGDTQYF
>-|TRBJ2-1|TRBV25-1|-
TGTGCCAGCAGTACTCAGGGTCGTTTCTACAATGAGCAGTTCTTC
CASSTQGRFYNEQFF
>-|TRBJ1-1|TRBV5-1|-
TGCGCCAGCAGCTCAGGACAGCCGAACACTGAAGCTTTCTTT
CASSSGQPNTEAFF
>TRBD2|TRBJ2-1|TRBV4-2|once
TGTGCCAGCAGCCCGGAACTAGCGGGAGGTTATCAGAGCTCCTACAATGAGCAGTTCTTC
CASSPELAGGYQSSYNEQFF
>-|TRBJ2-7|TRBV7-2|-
TGTGCCAGCAGCCGGGGTCGTGGCTACGAGCAGTACTTC
CASSRGRGYEQYF
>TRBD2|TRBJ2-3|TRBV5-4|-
TGTGCCAGCAGCATTGGACTAGCGGGATGGGGCACAGATACGCAGTATTTT
CASSIGLAGWGTDTQYF
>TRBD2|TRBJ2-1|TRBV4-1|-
TGCGCCAGCAGCCAAGATGTGGCAGCGGGGTCCTACAATGAGCAGTTCTTC
CASSQDVAAGSYNEQFF
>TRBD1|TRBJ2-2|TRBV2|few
TGTGCCAGCAGTGAGGGAACAGGGGGCCCCGGGGAGCTGTTTTTT
CASSEGTGGPGELFF
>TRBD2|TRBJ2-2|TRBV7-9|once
TGTGCCAGCAGCTTACGGACTAGCGGGGTAGGGGAGCTGTTTTTT
CASSLRTSGVGELFF
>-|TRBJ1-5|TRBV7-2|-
TGTGCCAGCAGCTTCCAGGGACAGCCCCAGCATTTT
CASSFQGQPQHF
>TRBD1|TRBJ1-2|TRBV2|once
TGTGCCAGCAGTGAAGCGCCAGGGGGCCGTGGCTACACCTTC
CASSEAPGGRGYTF
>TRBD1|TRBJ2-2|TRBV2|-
TGTGCCAGCACGGGACAGTCGAACACCGGGGAGCTGTTTTTT
CASTGQSNTGELFF